The clone carrying this TCR beta chain showed up many times. These data are taken from a study of neurological immune-mediated disorders. The time point: longitudinal time-point 2. From germline, CDR1 is DFQATT and CDR2 SNEGSKA (reference sequence). With 3 bases clipped from V and 0 bases from J, the junction kept 12 bases outside the gene matches. The CDR3 loop spans 19 amino acids. TCRdb itself ran the 5' RACE reads through MiXCR, one entry per CDR3 protein. The table has approximately 89,000 distinct CDR3 sequences, about 13% seen once. Sequencing input: PBMCs. The chain recombines TRBV20-1 with TRBJ1-3, with 12 bases aligning to TRBD1. The receptor's source is a female donor with HTLV-1-associated myelopathy (HAM/TSP). The CDR3 DNA is TGCAGTGCTAGGCCGGGACAGGGGGCTTTTAAGTTCTCTGGAAACACCATATATTTT. Translated, it gives CSARPGQGAFKFSGNTIYF.